Presented here are 32 T cell receptor beta chains from one specimen sequenced in a study of T cell responses to AZD1222 COVID-19 vaccine (dated by TCRdb to about 2021). The library was obtained by the immunoSEQ multiplex PCR assay. As stored in TCRdb, this immuneACCESS dataset retains in-frame rearrangements with V and J assigned. A fraction of the clones does not appear; measured against another copy, unresolved V genes explain less than half of the discrepancy, and the remainder lacks a known reason. This sample lists fewer than 85,000 clones; around nine tenths were detected once. The ten largest clonotypes hold approximately 1.3% of the sample. The label giving this sample's time point can be read as: about 28 days (+/-7) after the second vaccine dose. This material consisted of peripheral blood, taken 28 days after the second AZD1222 dose. These receptors were collected from an adult who received the AZD1222 COVID-19 vaccine.

Details on this clone: The junction departs from germline at one end; a sequencing error may be responsible. V usage is TRBV7-2 and J usage is TRBJ2-5, with a tentative D call TRBD2 (5 bases). The CDR3 contains 15 residues. In germline, CDR1 is SGHTA, CDR2 FQGNSA. CDR3 nucleotides: TGTGCCAGCAGCCTAGCCGATAGTCCAGTTGAGACCCAGTACTTC. This translates into CASSLADSPVETQYF.

The chain has TRBV6-5 and TRBJ1-1; D uncertain. Germline loops: CDR1 MNHEY, CDR2 SVGAGI. The length of the CDR3 is 14 residues. Trimming took off 7 bases at V and 3 bases at J, with 15 bases between the two ends. The CDR3 nucleotides are TGTGCCAGCACCCTAGGGCGAGATTACACTGAAGCTTTCTTT. Its translation is CASTLGRDYTEAFF.

The chain joins TRBV9 to TRBJ1-5; 7 bases fit TRBD1. The trim removed 0 bases at V and 5 bases at J, leaving 5 bases unmatched. Germline assignment: CDR1 SGDLS and CDR2 YYNGEE. The CDR3 runs 15 residues. CDR3 protein: CASSVGQGVDQPQHF. In nucleotides, the CDR3 is TGTGCCAGCAGCGTAGGACAGGGAGTCGATCAGCCCCAGCATTTT.

A remark on this clone: The same CDR3 can be traced to other DNA sequences in this sample. The rearrangement uses TRBV2 and TRBJ2-7, with D hard to call. V shed 6 bases and J shed 1 base, with 4 bases lying between them. Germline CDR1 reads SNHLY; CDR2 reads FYNNEI. The CDR3 extends over 11 amino acids. The CDR3, as DNA: TGTGCCAGCAGCGGATCCTACGAGCAGTACTTC. This encodes CASSGSYEQYF.

The J gene is TRBJ2-1, the V gene TRBV27; 16 bases map to TRBD2. Germline V gene sequence: CDR1 MNHEY, CDR2 SMNVEV (reference sequence). J gave up 4 bases and V 4 bases, and 10 bases lay outside the gene matches. CDR3 length: 19 amino acids. CDR3 loop: CASSSSGLAGGPSYNEQFF. The CDR3 DNA is TGTGCCAGCAGTTCCTCGGGACTAGCGGGAGGGCCCTCGTACAATGAGCAGTTCTTC.

The chain combines TRBV15 with TRBJ1-2; D is ambiguous. Germline V gene data show CDR1 as LNHNV and CDR2 as YYDKDF (reference sequence). The CDR3 contains 13 residues. The V end was cut by 0 bases, the J end by 4 bases, with 6 bases between. The CDR3 is CATSRDGSYGYTF. CDR3 nucleotides: TGTGCCACCAGCAGAGATGGTTCCTATGGCTACACCTTC.

This CDR3 reads CASSTIDRGQNTGELFF. CDR3 sequence (DNA): TGTGCCAGCAGTACTATAGACAGGGGCCAGAACACCGGGGAGCTGTTTTTT. The chain is built from TRBV6-2 or TRBV6-3 and TRBJ2-2, with TRBD1 matching over 8 bases. From germline, CDR1 is MNHEY and CDR2 SVGEGT. The CDR3 is 17 amino acids. V lost 5 bases, J lost 1 base, and 9 bases stayed unmatched.

The chain has TRBV5-5 and TRBJ2-7; 7 bases align to TRBD1. Germline V gene data show CDR1 as SGHKS and CDR2 as YYEKEE (reference sequence). This CDR3 has 15 amino acids. The trim removed 2 bases at V and 3 bases at J, leaving 8 bases unmatched. This CDR3 is CASSFRQGNDYEQYF. CDR3 bases: TGTGCCAGCAGCTTTCGACAGGGAAACGACTACGAGCAGTACTTC.

V and J are TRBV29-1 and TRBJ2-3, with D unresolved. V was pared by 4 bases and J by 5 bases, with 19 bases between. The CDR3 is 15 residues long. The germline V gene has CDR1 SQVTM and CDR2 ANQGSEA. The CDR3 nucleotides are TGCAGCGTTGTCTTAGGGCGGTCCCTCGGAGATACGCAGTATTTT. This gives the protein CSVVLGRSLGDTQYF.

The rearrangement uses TRBV7-2 and TRBJ2-1; D is unclear. This CDR3 contains 12 residues. CDR1 SGHTA and CDR2 FQGNSA come from the germline V gene. Trimming removed 5 bases from V and 3 bases from J, with 5 bases in between. The CDR3, as DNA: TGTGCCAGCAGCCCTAGCTACAATGAGCAGTTCTTC. This gives the protein CASSPSYNEQFF. The full variable domain, with the rest looked up from reference TRBV7-2 and TRBJ2-1, is GAGVSQSPSNKVTEKGKDVELRCDPISGHTALYWYRQSLGQGLEFLIYFQGNSAPDKSGLPSDRFSAERTGGSVSTLTIQRTQQEDSAVYLCASSPSYNEQFFGPGTRLTVL.

This clone was counted a few times. The V and J genes are TRBV29-1 and TRBJ1-2, with 7 nucleotides matching TRBD1. The length of the CDR3 is 14 residues. CDR1 and CDR2 (germline): SQVTM, ANQGSEA. J lost 4 bases, V lost 3 bases, and 8 bases had no gene match. The CDR3 reads CSVEVQGRGYGYTF. In DNA form, the CDR3 reads TGCAGCGTTGAGGTACAGGGGCGAGGCTATGGCTACACCTTC.

The chain uses TRBV30 and TRBJ1-5, with 7 bases fitting TRBD1. V lost 4 bases and J lost 5; bases outside the gene matches: 5. Germline CDR1 reads GTSNPN; CDR2 reads SVGIG (reference sequence). This CDR3 is built from 13 residues. CDR3 bases: TGTGCCTGGACAAGCCAGGGGGATCAGCCCCAGCATTTT. Translating it yields CAWTSQGDQPQHF.

The genes are TRBV6-6 and TRBJ2-7; maybe TRBD2 (6 bases). The CDR3 runs to 15 residues. CDR1 is MNHNY, CDR2 SVGAGI, per germline (reference sequence). Trimming pared 7 bases from V and 5 bases from J, leaving 21 bases between. CDR3 nucleotides: TGTGCCAGCAAACCCCCGGGGAGGTCCTCGGACGAGCAGTACTTC. Its protein product is CASKPPGRSSDEQYF.

The J gene is TRBJ1-1, the V gene TRBV10-2, with unresolved D. CDR3 length: 16 residues. CDR1 WSHSY and CDR2 SAAADI come from the germline V gene. The V gene lost 3 bases and the J gene lost 4 bases, with 18 bases spanning the gap. The CDR3 loop is CASSEFSEGFSTEAFF. CDR3 bases: TGCGCCAGCAGTGAATTCAGTGAGGGTTTTAGCACTGAAGCTTTCTTT.

This clone was observed a handful of times. V usage is TRBV4-3 and J usage is TRBJ1-2; 7 bases are shared with TRBD1. Losses at the gene ends were 1 base for V and 7 bases for J; bases not matched to a gene: 6. The CDR3 loop spans 14 amino acids. CDR1 is LGHNA, CDR2 YSLEER, per germline. This CDR3 reads CASSQVDRVPGYTF. The CDR3 DNA sequence: TGCGCCAGCAGCCAAGTCGACAGGGTCCCTGGCTACACCTTC.

The V call is TRBV6-6, the J call TRBJ1-5, with no clear D. The CDR3 sequence is 12 residues long. Trimming took 7 bases from V and 5 from J, leaving 9 bases between them. CDR1 is MNHNY and CDR2 is SVGAGI in the germline V gene (reference sequence). CDR3 nucleotide sequence: TGTGCCAGCAATTCTTTCGATCAGCCCCAGCATTTT. Its translation: CASNSFDQPQHF.

The rearrangement links TRBV25-1 to TRBJ2-1; TRBD2 aligns across 8 bases. V lost 4 bases and J lost 4; bases outside the gene matches: 6. The CDR3 has 15 residues. Germline V lookup: CDR1 MGHDK, CDR2 SYGVNS. The CDR3 sequence is CASSALAELYNEQFF. The CDR3 DNA sequence: TGTGCCAGCAGTGCACTAGCGGAGCTTTACAATGAGCAGTTCTTC.

The CDR3 reads CASSILNGEGYNEQFF. The CDR3 DNA follows: TGTGCCAGTAGTATACTTAACGGGGAGGGTTACAATGAGCAGTTCTTC. The gene calls are TRBV19 and TRBJ2-1; TRBD2 matches 7 bases. Trimming took 2 bases from V and 4 from J; bases not matched to a gene: 8. The CDR3 covers 16 residues. CDR1 and CDR2 (germline): LNHDA, SQIVND (reference sequence).

The rearrangement joins TRBV18 to TRBJ2-2; no reliable D call. The V end lost 6 bases, the J end lost 6 bases, and 11 bases lay between the germline ends. This CDR3 is 13 amino acids long. Germline CDR1 reads KGHSH; CDR2 reads LQKENI. CDR3 in amino acids: CASSEGSPGELFF. The CDR3 DNA is TGTGCCAGCTCGGAAGGGTCGCCCGGGGAGCTGTTTTTT.

This clone is judged medium-sized. The chain employs TRBV6-6 and TRBJ1-1; the D is unclear. Trimming pared 6 bases from V and 12 bases from J, leaving 17 bases between. From germline, CDR1 is MNHNY and CDR2 SVGAGI (reference sequence). This CDR3 has 12 amino acids. Written as DNA, the CDR3 is TGTGCCAGCAGCGATCGTCGCGGCCGGACTTTCTTT. Translation: CASSDRRGRTFF.

V gene TRBV6-5 combines with J gene TRBJ2-5; the D gene is possibly TRBD1 (6 bases). V lost 11 bases, J lost 5 bases, and 18 bases lay in between. The V gene's germline CDR1 is MNHEY and CDR2 SVGAGI. This CDR3 is built from 13 residues. The CDR3 sequence is CAGSWGPGETQYF. The CDR3 DNA follows: TGTGCCGGTAGCTGGGGGCCGGGGGAGACCCAGTACTTC.

V and J are TRBV18 and TRBJ1-2, with 9 bases aligning to TRBD1. J lost 4 bases, V lost 6 bases, and 6 bases had no gene match. Looked up from germline, CDR1 is KGHSH and CDR2 is LQKENI. The CDR3 totals 14 residues. CDR3 region: CASSRQGGGYGYTF. The DNA of the CDR3 is TGTGCCAGCTCTCGACAGGGGGGCGGCTATGGCTACACCTTC.

This chain connects TRBV7-9 to TRBJ1-5; the D gene is possibly TRBD1 (5 bases). Trimming removed 2 bases at V and 1 base at J, with 9 bases between. The germline V gene has CDR1 SEHNR and CDR2 FQNEAQ (reference sequence). The CDR3 is 15 amino acids. CDR3 residues: CASSLWAGSNQPQHF. In DNA form, the CDR3 reads TGTGCCAGCAGCTTATGGGCAGGGAGCAATCAGCCCCAGCATTTT.

Here the CDR3 DNA reads TGTGCCAGCAGTTACTCGGGCTTTACCTATGGCTACACCTTC. It specifies CASSYSGFTYGYTF. The chain carries TRBV6-5 and TRBJ1-2, with unresolved D. Trimming shortened V by 0 bases and J by 4 bases, and 9 bases separated the two germline ends. Germline V gene lookup returns CDR1 MNHEY and CDR2 SVGAGI. The CDR3 sequence is 14 residues long.

This chain connects TRBV11-2 to TRBJ1-2, with unresolved D. The germline gives CDR1 SGHAT, CDR2 FQNNGV. Trimming left V 8 bases short and J 2 bases short, with 12 bases between. The CDR3 has 13 amino acids. The CDR3 sequence: CASRRTTNYGYTF. The CDR3 DNA sequence: TGTGCCAGCCGAAGGACGACGAACTATGGCTACACCTTC.

This chain connects TRBV19 to TRBJ2-3; TRBD2 matches 10 bases. V dropped 5 bases and J dropped 3; count of bases not matched to a gene: 5. Germline V gene sequence: CDR1 LNHDA, CDR2 SQIVND (reference sequence). The CDR3 sequence is 15 residues long. CDR3: CASSLLSGRTDTQYF. As DNA, the CDR3 is TGTGCCAGTAGTCTTCTTAGCGGGAGGACAGATACGCAGTATTTT.

This chain joins TRBV6-5 and TRBJ1-4; 7 nucleotides agree with TRBD1. J lost 0 bases, V lost 8 bases, and 3 bases had no gene match. The CDR3 covers 14 residues. Germline CDR1 and CDR2: MNHEY and SVGAGI. The CDR3 DNA reads as TGTGCCAGCGGGGACAGAGCAACTAATGAAAAACTGTTTTTT. Translating gives CASGDRATNEKLFF.

The CDR3 DNA sequence: TGTGCCAGCAGTTACCCCACATACGAGCAGTACTTC. Protein: CASSYPTYEQYF. The V and J genes are TRBV6-2 or TRBV6-3 and TRBJ2-7; D is uncertain. This CDR3 is built from 12 residues. With 2 bases removed from V and 4 bases from J, the gap between germline ends came to 6 bases. Per germline, CDR1 MNHEY and CDR2 SVGEGT.

V gene TRBV19 combines with J gene TRBJ2-7; D gene ambiguous. The CDR3 spans 16 residues. Trimming took 4 bases from V and 0 from J, leaving 16 bases between them. CDR1 is LNHDA, CDR2 SQIVND, per germline (reference sequence). The CDR3 DNA is TGTGCCAGTAGTAACACCCGGGCCGACCTCTCCTACGAGCAGTACTTC. Translated, it gives CASSNTRADLSYEQYF.

V gene TRBV7-3 combines with J gene TRBJ2-1, with D tentatively TRBD2 (6 bases). Germline V CDR1 and CDR2: SGHTA, FQGTGA. This CDR3 is 11 amino acids long. V was shortened by 7 bases and J by 7 bases, with 8 bases between the two germline ends. CDR3 loop: CASTGGNEQFF. The CDR3 region has the DNA TGTGCCAGCACCGGAGGGAATGAGCAGTTCTTC.

The V call is TRBV18, the J call TRBJ1-1; 7 bases map to TRBD1. CDR1 KGHSH and CDR2 LQKENI come from the germline V gene. The V and J ends lost 3 bases and 2 bases, in that order; junction bases with no gene match: 6. This CDR3 is 15 amino acids long. CDR3 sequence reads: CASSPQQGFNTEAFF. The CDR3 DNA follows: TGTGCCAGCTCACCGCAACAGGGGTTTAACACTGAAGCTTTCTTT.

The chain joins TRBV28 to TRBJ2-4; TRBD2 agrees at 8 bases. The CDR3 is 14 residues long. From germline, CDR1 is MDHEN and CDR2 SYDVKM. The ends lost 2 bases at V and 4 bases at J; junction bases unmatched: 1. The CDR3: CASSLSGSKNIQYF. The CDR3 region has the DNA TGTGCCAGCAGTTTAAGCGGGAGTAAAAACATTCAGTACTTC.